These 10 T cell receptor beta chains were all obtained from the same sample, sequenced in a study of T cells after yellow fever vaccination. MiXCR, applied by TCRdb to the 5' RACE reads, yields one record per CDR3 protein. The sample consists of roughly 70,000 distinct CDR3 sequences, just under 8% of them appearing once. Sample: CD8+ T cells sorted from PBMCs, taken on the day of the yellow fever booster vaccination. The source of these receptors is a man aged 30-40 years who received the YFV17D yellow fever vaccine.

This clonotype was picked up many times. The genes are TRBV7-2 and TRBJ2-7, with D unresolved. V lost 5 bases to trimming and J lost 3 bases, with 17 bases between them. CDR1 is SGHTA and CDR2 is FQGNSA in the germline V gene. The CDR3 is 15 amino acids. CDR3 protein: CASSPKAEMVYEQYF. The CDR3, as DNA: TGTGCCAGCAGCCCAAAGGCGGAGATGGTCTACGAGCAGTACTTC.

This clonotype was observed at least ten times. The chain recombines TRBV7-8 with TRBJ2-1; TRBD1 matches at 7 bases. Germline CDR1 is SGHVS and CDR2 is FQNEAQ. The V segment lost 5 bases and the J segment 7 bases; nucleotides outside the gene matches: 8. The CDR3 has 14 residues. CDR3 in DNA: TGTGCCAGCAGCCCTCGGACAGGCCCGAATGAGCAGTTCTTC. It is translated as CASSPRTGPNEQFF.

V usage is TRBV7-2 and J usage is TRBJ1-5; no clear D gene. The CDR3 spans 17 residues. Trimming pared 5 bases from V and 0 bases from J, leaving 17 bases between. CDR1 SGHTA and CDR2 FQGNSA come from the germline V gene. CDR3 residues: CASSPPGTVDSNQPQHF. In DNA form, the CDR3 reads TGTGCCAGCAGCCCCCCCGGAACTGTTGATAGCAATCAGCCCCAGCATTTT.

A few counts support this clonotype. This chain's CDR3 is CASSLTSGRALDTQYF. In DNA, the CDR3 is TGTGCCAGCAGCCTGACTAGCGGGAGGGCCCTAGATACGCAGTATTTT. The chain joins TRBV7-3 to TRBJ2-3; 14 positions match TRBD2. Losses at the gene ends were 5 bases for V and 5 bases for J; bases not matched to a gene: 6. This CDR3 region has 16 residues. The germline V gene encodes CDR1 SGHTA and CDR2 FQGTGA.

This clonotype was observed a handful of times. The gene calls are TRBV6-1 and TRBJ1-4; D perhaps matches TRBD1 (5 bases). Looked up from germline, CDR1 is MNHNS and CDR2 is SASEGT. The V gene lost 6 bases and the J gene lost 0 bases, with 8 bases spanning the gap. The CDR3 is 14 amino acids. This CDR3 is CASSTGPTNEKLFF. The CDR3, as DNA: TGTGCCAGCAGCACGGGGCCAACTAATGAAAAACTGTTTTTT.

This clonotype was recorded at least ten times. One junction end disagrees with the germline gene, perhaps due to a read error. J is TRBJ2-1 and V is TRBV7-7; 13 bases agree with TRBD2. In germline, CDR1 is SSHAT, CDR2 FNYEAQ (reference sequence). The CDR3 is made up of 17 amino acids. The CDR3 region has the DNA TGTGCTAGCAGCCCTTGGACTAGCGGGAGCTCCTACAATGAGCAGTTCTTC. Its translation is CASSPWTSGSSYNEQFF.

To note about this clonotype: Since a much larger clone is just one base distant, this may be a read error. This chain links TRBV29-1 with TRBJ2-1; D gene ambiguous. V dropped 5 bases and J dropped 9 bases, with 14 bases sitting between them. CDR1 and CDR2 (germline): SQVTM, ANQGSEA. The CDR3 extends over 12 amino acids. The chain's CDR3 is CSVFGSNPEQFF. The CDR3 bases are TGCAGCGTTTTCGGTAGTAACCCTGAGCAGTTCTTC.

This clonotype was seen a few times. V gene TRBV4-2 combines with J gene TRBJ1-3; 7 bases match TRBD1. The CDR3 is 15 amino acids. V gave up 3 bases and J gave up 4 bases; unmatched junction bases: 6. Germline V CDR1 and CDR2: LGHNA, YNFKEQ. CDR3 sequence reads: CASSHLTGSGNTIYF. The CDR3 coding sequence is TGTGCCAGCAGCCACCTGACAGGGTCAGGAAACACCATATATTTT.

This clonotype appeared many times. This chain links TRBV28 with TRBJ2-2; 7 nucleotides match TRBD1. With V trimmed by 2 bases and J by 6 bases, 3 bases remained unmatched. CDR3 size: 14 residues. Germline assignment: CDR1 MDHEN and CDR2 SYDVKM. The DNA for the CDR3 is TGTGCCAGCAGTTTACTGACAGGGCCCGGGGAGCTGTTTTTT. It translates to CASSLLTGPGELFF.

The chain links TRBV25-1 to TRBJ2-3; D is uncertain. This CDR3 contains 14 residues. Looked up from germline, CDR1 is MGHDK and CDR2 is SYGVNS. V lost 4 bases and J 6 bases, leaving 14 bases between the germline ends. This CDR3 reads CASSAPGYRDTQYF. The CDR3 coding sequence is TGTGCCAGCAGTGCCCCTGGCTACCGGGATACGCAGTATTTT.